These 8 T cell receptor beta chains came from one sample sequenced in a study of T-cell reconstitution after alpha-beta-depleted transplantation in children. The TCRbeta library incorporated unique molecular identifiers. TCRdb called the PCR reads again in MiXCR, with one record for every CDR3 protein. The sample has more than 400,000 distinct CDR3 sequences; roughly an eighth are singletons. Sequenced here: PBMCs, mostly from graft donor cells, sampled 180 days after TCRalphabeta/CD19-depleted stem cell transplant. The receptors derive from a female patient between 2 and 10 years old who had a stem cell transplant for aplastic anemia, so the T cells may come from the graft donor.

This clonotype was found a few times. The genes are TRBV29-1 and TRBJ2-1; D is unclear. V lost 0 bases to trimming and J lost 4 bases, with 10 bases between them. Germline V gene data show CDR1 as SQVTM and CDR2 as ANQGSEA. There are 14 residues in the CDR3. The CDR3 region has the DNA TGCAGCGTTGAAGATTGGCGGACGTACAATGAGCAGTTCTTC. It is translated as CSVEDWRTYNEQFF.

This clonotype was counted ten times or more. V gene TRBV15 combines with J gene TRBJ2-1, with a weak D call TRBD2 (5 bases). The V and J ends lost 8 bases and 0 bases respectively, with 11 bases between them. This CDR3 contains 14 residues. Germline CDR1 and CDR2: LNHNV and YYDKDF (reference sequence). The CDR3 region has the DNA TGTGCCACCCGGAGCGGAACCTCCTACAATGAGCAGTTCTTC. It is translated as CATRSGTSYNEQFF.

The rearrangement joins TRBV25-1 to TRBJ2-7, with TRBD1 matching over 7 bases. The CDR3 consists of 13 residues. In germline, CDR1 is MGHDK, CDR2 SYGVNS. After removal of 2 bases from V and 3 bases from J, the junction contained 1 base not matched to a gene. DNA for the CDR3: TGTGCCAGCAGTGAACGGGACAGCTACGAGCAGTACTTC. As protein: CASSERDSYEQYF.

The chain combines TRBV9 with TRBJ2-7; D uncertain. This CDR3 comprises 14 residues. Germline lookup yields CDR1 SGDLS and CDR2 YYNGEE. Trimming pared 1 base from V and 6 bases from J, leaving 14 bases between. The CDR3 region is CASSVRPTAGEQYF. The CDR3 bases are TGTGCCAGCAGCGTAAGGCCTACGGCCGGCGAGCAGTACTTC.

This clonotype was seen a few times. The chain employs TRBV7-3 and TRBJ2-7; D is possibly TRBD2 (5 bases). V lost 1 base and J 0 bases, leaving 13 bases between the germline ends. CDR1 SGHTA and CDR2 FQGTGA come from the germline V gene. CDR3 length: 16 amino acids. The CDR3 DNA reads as TGTGCCAGCAGCTTAATAATGCTAGCCGGCTCCTACGAGCAGTACTTC. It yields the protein CASSLIMLAGSYEQYF.

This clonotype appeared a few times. CDR3 nucleotide sequence: TGCAGCGTTGGCAGGGGCCGTGAGACCCAGTACTTC. Protein: CSVGRGRETQYF. The chain employs TRBV29-1 and TRBJ2-5; D possibly corresponds to TRBD1 (6 bases). Germline V gives CDR1 SQVTM, CDR2 ANQGSEA. This CDR3 spans 12 amino acids. Trimming left V 4 bases short and J 5 bases short, with 11 bases between.

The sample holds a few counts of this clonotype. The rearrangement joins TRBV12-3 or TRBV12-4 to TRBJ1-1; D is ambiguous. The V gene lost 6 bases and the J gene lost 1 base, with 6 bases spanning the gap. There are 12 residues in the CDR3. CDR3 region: CASSQANTEAFF. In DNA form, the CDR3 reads TGTGCCAGCAGCCAGGCGAACACTGAAGCTTTCTTT.

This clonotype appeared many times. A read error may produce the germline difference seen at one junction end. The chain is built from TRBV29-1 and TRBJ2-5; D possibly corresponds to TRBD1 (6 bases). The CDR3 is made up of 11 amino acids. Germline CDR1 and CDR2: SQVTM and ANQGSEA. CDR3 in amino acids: CSVELAEGGHF. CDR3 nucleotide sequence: TGCAGCGTTGAGCTCGCGGAAGGGGGACACTTC. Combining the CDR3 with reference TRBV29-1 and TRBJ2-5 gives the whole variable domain SAVISQKPSRDICQRGTSLTIQCQVDSQVTMMFWYRQQPGQSLTLIATANQGSEATYESGFVIDKFPISRPNLTFSTLTVSNMSPEDSSIYLCSVELAEGGHFGPGTRLLVL.